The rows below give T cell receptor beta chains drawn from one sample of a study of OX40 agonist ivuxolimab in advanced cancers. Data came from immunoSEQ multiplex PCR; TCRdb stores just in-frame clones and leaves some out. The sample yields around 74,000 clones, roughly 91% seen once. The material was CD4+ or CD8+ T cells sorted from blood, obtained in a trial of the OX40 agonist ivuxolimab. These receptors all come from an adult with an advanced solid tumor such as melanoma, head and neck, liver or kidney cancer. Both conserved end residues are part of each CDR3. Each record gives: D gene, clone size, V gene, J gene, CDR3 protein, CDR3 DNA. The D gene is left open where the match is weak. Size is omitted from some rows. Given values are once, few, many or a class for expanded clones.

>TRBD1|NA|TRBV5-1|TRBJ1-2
CASSLAPGGNYGYTF
TGCGCCAGCAGCTTGGCCCCAGGGGGCAACTATGGCTACACCTTC
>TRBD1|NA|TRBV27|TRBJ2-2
CASSHKGTAVNTGELFF
TGTGCCAGCAGCCATAAAGGGACAGCGGTTAACACCGGGGAGCTGTTTTTT
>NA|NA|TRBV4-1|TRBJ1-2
CASSRRQSNYGYTF
TGCGCCAGCAGCCGCAGACAGTCGAACTATGGCTACACCTTC
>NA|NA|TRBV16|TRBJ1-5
CASSQAGSNQPQHF
TGTGCCAGCAGCCAAGCGGGTAGCAATCAGCCCCAGCATTTT
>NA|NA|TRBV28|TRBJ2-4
CASSAVTVAKNIQYF
TGTGCCAGCAGCGCCGTAACAGTCGCCAAAAACATTCAGTACTTC
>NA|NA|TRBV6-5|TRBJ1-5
CASRRGSSGPQHF
TGTGCCAGCCGCCGGGGCAGCTCGGGGCCCCAGCATTTT
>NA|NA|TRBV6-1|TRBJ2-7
CASSEGFYRVSYEQYF
TGTGCCAGCAGTGAAGGATTTTACAGGGTATCCTACGAGCAGTACTTC
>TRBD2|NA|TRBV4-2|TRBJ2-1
CASSQDRLAAYNEQFF
TGTGCCAGCAGCCAAGATCGGCTAGCGGCCTACAATGAGCAGTTCTTC
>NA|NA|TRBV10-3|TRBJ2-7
CASRTTQGHEQYF
TGTGCCTCCAGAACCACACAGGGCCACGAGCAGTACTTC
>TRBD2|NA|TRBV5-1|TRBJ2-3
CASSERGGRGDTQYF
TGCGCCAGTTCCGAGCGGGGGGGCCGAGGAGATACGCAGTATTTT
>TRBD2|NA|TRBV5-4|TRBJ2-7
CASSQVGGEGYEQYF
TGTGCCAGCAGCCAAGTGGGAGGGGAGGGCTACGAGCAGTACTTC
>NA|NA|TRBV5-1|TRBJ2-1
CASSPSLPSSYNEQFF
TGCGCCAGCAGCCCCTCCCTCCCGAGCTCCTACAATGAGCAGTTCTTC
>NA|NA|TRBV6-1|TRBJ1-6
CASSEIGSYNSPLHF
TGTGCCAGCAGTGAAATCGGCTCCTATAATTCACCCCTCCACTTT
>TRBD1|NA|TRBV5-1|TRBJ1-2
CASSLNSGQGDGYTF
TGCGCCAGCAGCTTGAATTCGGGGCAGGGGGACGGCTACACCTTC
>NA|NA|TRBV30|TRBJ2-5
CAWSPQTLRAQETQYF
TGTGCCTGGAGTCCCCAGACACTAAGGGCGCAAGAGACCCAGTACTTC
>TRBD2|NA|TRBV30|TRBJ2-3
CAWSEGLAGVTTDTQYF
TGTGCCTGGAGTGAAGGACTAGCGGGGGTGACCACAGATACGCAGTATTTT
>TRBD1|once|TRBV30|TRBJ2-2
CAWSVGQGKYGGELFF
TGTGCCTGGAGTGTCGGACAGGGGAAATACGGCGGGGAGCTGTTTTTT
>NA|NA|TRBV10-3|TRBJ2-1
CAISEGAYNEQFF
TGTGCCATCAGTGAGGGGGCCTACAATGAGCAGTTCTTC
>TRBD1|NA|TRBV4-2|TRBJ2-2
CASSSGTGGRWVTGELFF
TGTGCCAGCAGCTCCGGGACAGGGGGTCGGTGGGTCACCGGGGAGCTGTTTTTT
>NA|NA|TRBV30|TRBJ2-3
CAWSRTYGADTQYF
TGTGCCTGGAGCCGGACGTATGGCGCAGATACGCAGTATTTT
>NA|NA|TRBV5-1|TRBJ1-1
CASSSQGGTEAFF
TGCGCCAGCAGCTCACAGGGTGGCACTGAAGCTTTCTTT
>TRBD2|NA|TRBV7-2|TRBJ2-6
CAGGVSGANVLTF
TGTGCCGGGGGGGTCTCTGGGGCCAACGTCCTGACTTTC
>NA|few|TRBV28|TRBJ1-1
CASSLLAEAFF
TGTGCCAGCAGTTTACTCGCTGAAGCTTTCTTT
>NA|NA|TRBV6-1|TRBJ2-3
CASSELARGADTQYF
TGTGCCAGCAGTGAGCTAGCGAGGGGGGCAGATACGCAGTATTTT
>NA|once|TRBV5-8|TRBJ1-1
CASSYPNTEAFF
TGTGCCAGCAGCTACCCGAACACTGAAGCTTTCTTT
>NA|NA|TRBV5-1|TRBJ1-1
CASSLGDDSAEAFF
TGCGCCAGCAGCTTGGGGGATGACAGCGCTGAAGCTTTCTTT
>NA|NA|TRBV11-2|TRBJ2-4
CASSLDLFQYF
TGTGCCAGCAGCTTAGATCTGTTTCAGTACTTC
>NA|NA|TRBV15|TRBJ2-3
CATSTRGSTDTQYF
TGTGCCACCAGTACCCGCGGGAGCACAGATACGCAGTATTTT
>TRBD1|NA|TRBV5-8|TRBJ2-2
CASSYGQGAGELFF
TGTGCCAGCAGCTATGGACAGGGGGCAGGGGAGCTGTTTTTT
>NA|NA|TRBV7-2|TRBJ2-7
CASSLNGGEVEQYF
TGTGCCAGCAGCTTAAATGGGGGTGAGGTCGAGCAGTACTTC
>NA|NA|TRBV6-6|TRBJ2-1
CASSSRGNEQFF
TGTGCCAGCAGTTCGAGGGGGAATGAGCAGTTCTTC
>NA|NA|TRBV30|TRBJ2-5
CAWSRGGDQETQYF
TGTGCCTGGAGCCGCGGAGGGGATCAAGAGACCCAGTACTTC
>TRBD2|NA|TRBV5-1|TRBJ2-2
CASTLQPAGGEAGELFF
TGCGCCAGCACTCTGCAACCAGCGGGAGGAGAAGCCGGGGAGCTGTTTTTT
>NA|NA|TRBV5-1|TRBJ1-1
CASSLGYTLNTEAFF
TGCGCCAGCAGCTTGGGATACACGTTGAACACTGAAGCTTTCTTT
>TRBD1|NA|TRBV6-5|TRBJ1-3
CASSLDRVGNTIYF
TGTGCCAGCAGTTTGGACAGGGTTGGAAACACCATATATTTT
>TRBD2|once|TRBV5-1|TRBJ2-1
CASSLGTSGSREQFF
TGCGCCAGCAGCCTTGGGACTAGCGGGAGCAGGGAGCAGTTCTTC
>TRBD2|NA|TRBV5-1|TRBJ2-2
CASSLVAGGNTGELFF
TGCGCCAGCAGCTTGGTAGCGGGTGGGAACACCGGGGAGCTGTTTTTT
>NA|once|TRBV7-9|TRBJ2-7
CASSATRYEQYF
TGTGCCAGCAGCGCGACTAGGTACGAGCAGTACTTC
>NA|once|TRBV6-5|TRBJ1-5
CASSSADWIGQPQHF
TGTGCCAGCAGTTCCGCGGACTGGATAGGTCAGCCCCAGCATTTT
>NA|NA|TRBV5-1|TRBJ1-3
CASSPPGSGNTIYF
TGCGCCAGCAGCCCCCCGGGATCTGGAAACACCATATATTTT
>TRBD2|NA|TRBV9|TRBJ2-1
CASSGGLAGAPSYNEQFF
TGTGCCAGCAGCGGGGGACTAGCGGGTGCACCCTCCTACAATGAGCAGTTCTTC
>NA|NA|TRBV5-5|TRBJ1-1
CASSFIHANTEAFF
TGTGCCAGCAGTTTTATACATGCGAACACTGAAGCTTTCTTT